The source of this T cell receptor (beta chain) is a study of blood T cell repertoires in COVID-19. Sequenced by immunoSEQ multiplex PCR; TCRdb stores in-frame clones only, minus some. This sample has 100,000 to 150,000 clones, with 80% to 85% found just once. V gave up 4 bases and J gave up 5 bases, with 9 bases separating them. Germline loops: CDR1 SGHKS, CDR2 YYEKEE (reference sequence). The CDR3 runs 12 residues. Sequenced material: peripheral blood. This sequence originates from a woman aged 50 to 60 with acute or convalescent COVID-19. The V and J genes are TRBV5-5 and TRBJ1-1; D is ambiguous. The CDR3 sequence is CASSHSLTEAFF. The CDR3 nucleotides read TGTGCCAGCAGCCACTCGCTAACTGAAGCTTTCTTT.